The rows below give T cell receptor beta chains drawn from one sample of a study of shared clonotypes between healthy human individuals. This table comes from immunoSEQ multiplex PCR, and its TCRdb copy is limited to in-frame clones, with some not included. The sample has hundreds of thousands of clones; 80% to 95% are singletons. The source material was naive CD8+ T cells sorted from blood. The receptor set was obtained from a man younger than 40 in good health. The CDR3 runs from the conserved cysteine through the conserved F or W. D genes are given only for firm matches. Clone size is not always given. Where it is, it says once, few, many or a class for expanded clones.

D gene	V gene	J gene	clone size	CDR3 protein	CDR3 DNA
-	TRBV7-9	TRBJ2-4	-	CASSLEAGWPKNIQYF	TGTGCCAGCAGCTTAGAAGCAGGGTGGCCCAAAAACATTCAGTACTTC
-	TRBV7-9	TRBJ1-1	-	CASSSKGCPEAFF	TGTGCCAGCAGCTCCAAGGGCTGTCCTGAAGCTTTCTTT
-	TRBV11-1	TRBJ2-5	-	CASSRSGKQETQYF	TGTGCCAGCAGCCGAAGCGGCAAGCAAGAGACCCAGTACTTC
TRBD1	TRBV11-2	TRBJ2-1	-	CASSLDWGQGWYEQFF	TGTGCCAGCAGCTTAGATTGGGGACAGGGGTGGTATGAGCAGTTCTTC
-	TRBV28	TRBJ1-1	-	CASSSRQVMNTEAFF	TGTGCCAGCAGTTCTAGACAGGTTATGAACACTGAAGCTTTCTTT
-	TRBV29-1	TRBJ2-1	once	CSVRTLDYNEQFF	TGCAGCGTACGGACCCTGGATTACAATGAGCAGTTCTTC
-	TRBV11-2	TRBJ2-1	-	CASSLIGFNEQFF	TGTGCCAGCAGCTTGATAGGATTCAATGAGCAGTTCTTC
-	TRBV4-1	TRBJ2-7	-	CASSSQVPSSYEQYF	TGCGCCAGCAGCTCACAGGTCCCTAGCTCCTACGAGCAGTACTTC
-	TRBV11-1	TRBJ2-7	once	CASSPLGRGTLEQYF	TGTGCCAGCAGCCCTCTAGGCAGGGGAACGCTCGAGCAGTACTTC
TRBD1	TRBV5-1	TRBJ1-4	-	CASSSGQTNEKLFF	TGCGCCAGCAGCTCGGGACAGACTAATGAAAAACTGTTTTTT
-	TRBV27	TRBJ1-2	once	CASTRFGGPLHDGYTF	TGTGCCAGCACCCGGTTTGGGGGCCCGCTCCACGATGGCTACACCTTC
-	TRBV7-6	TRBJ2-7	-	CASRATKVGEQYF	TGTGCCAGCAGAGCTACCAAAGTTGGCGAGCAGTACTTC